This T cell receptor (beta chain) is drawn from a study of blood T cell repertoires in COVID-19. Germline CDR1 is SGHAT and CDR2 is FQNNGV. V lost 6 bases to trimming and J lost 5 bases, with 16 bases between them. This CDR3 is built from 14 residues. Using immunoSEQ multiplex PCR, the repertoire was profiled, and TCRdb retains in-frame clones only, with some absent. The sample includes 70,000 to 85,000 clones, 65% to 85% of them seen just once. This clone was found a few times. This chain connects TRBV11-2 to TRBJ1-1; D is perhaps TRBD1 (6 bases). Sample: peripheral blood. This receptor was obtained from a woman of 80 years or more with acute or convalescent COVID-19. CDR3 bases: TGTGCCAGCAGTGGGGCAGGGGAATGGACTGAAGCTTTCTTT. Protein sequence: CASSGAGEWTEAFF.